These T cell receptor beta chains were read from a single sample in a study of technical replicates of blood from several donors. Measured with immunoSEQ multiplex PCR; TCRdb has only the in-frame clones, and not every one. The profile shows 65,000 to 90,000 clones, more than 85% of them singletons. The material sequenced was T cells isolated from PBMCs. Every receptor here comes from a human donor in good health. Each CDR3 is given with its conserved first and last residue. Fields, in order: V gene, clone size, D gene, J gene, CDR3 protein, CDR3 DNA. D genes are given only for firm matches. Clone size is stated in some rows and not others, as once, few, many or a class when expanded.

TRBV9	NA	NA	TRBJ2-5	CASSVAGGPGTQYF	TGTGCCAGCAGCGTAGCTGGAGGGCCGGGGACCCAGTACTTC
TRBV7-9	NA	TRBD2	TRBJ2-1	CASSQSAGGRNEQFF	TGTGCCAGCAGCCAATCAGCGGGGGGCCGGAATGAGCAGTTCTTC
TRBV9	NA	NA	TRBJ2-1	CASSVKGWRNYHEQFF	TGTGCCAGCAGCGTAAAGGGGTGGCGAAATTACCATGAGCAGTTCTTC
TRBV4-1	few	NA	TRBJ1-5	CASSQGQFNQPQHF	TGCGCCAGCAGCCAAGGACAGTTTAATCAGCCCCAGCATTTT
TRBV19	once	TRBD1	TRBJ1-5	CASSRFRDRVNQPQHF	TGTGCCAGTAGTCGATTCCGGGACAGGGTCAATCAGCCCCAGCATTTT
TRBV7-9	NA	NA	TRBJ2-3	CASSLDRGDTQYF	TGTGCCAGCAGCTTAGACCGGGGAGATACGCAGTATTTT
TRBV11-2	NA	NA	TRBJ1-2	CASSLTGVSWDSGNYGYTF	TGTGCCAGCAGCTTAACTGGGGTATCTTGGGACTCCGGTAACTATGGCTACACCTTC
TRBV12-5	NA	TRBD2	TRBJ2-7	CATYKTSGGYEQYF	TGTGCTACCTATAAGACTAGCGGGGGCTACGAGCAGTACTTC
TRBV6-6	NA	NA	TRBJ1-1	CASSYTRSEAFF	TGTGCCAGCAGTTACACGAGATCTGAAGCTTTCTTT
TRBV2	once	TRBD1	TRBJ2-1	CASTEFRTGGPYNEQFF	TGTGCCAGCACCGAATTCCGAACAGGGGGGCCCTACAATGAGCAGTTCTTC
TRBV10-3	NA	NA	TRBJ1-6	CAISESQGSRNSPLHF	TGTGCCATCAGTGAGTCCCAGGGTTCACGAAATTCACCCCTCCACTTT
TRBV2	once	NA	TRBJ2-3	CAIMGGALTTDTQYF	TGTGCCATCATGGGGGGGGCCCTTACCACAGATACGCAGTATTTT
TRBV4-1	NA	NA	TRBJ2-7	CASRKGQGGHYEQYF	TGCGCCAGCCGGAAAGGACAGGGAGGGCACTACGAGCAGTACTTC
TRBV9	NA	NA	TRBJ1-2	CASSRDTNYGYTF	TGTGCCAGCAGCCGGGACACTAACTATGGCTACACCTTC
TRBV13	NA	TRBD2	TRBJ2-3	CASSLGERGNTDTQYF	TGTGCCAGCAGCTTAGGCGAGCGGGGGAACACAGATACGCAGTATTTT
TRBV5-1	once	TRBD1	TRBJ2-1	CASSLDGTGRPNSYNEQFF	TGCGCCAGCAGCTTGGACGGGACAGGGCGGCCAAACTCCTACAATGAGCAGTTCTTC
TRBV29-1	NA	NA	TRBJ2-4	CSGGVVSNIQYF	TGCAGCGGGGGGGTCGTGAGCAACATTCAGTACTTC
TRBV5-6	NA	NA	TRBJ1-1	CASSSPVQAKTEAFF	TGTGCCAGCAGCTCTCCCGTACAGGCGAAAACTGAAGCTTTCTTT
TRBV10-3	NA	TRBD2	TRBJ2-3	CAISSVSGGPSDTQYF	TGTGCCATCAGCTCAGTCAGCGGGGGGCCCTCAGATACGCAGTATTTT
TRBV11-3	NA	TRBD1	TRBJ1-4	CASSLLTGNVGEKLFF	TGTGCCAGCAGCCTCTTGACAGGGAATGTTGGTGAAAAACTGTTTTTT
TRBV28	NA	NA	TRBJ2-7	CASSSRSGRKGYEQYF	TGTGCCAGCAGTTCTCGTTCAGGGAGGAAAGGGTACGAGCAGTACTTC
TRBV6-1	NA	NA	TRBJ1-3	CASLPGGSGNTIYF	TGTGCCAGCCTCCCCGGGGGATCGGGAAACACCATATATTTT
TRBV7-9	once	TRBD2	TRBJ2-3	CASSSRAGGRGDTQYF	TGTGCCAGCAGTTCGAGAGCGGGAGGTCGGGGAGATACGCAGTATTTT
TRBV5-1	NA	NA	TRBJ2-7	CASSFTGDYEQYF	TGCGCCAGCAGCTTTACGGGAGACTACGAGCAGTACTTC
TRBV5-6	NA	NA	TRBJ2-7	CASSLASHEQYF	TGTGCCAGCAGCTTGGCCTCTCACGAGCAGTACTTC
TRBV11-1	few	NA	TRBJ2-7	CASSPDMARGYEQYF	TGTGCCAGCAGCCCAGATATGGCCAGGGGCTACGAGCAGTACTTC
TRBV7-8	NA	NA	TRBJ1-5	CASSLVGGGRYVSDQPQHF	TGTGCCAGCAGCTTAGTTGGCGGCGGCAGGTACGTTAGCGATCAGCCCCAGCATTTT
TRBV7-6	NA	NA	TRBJ2-1	CASSLVASTSYNEQFF	TGTGCCAGCAGCTTAGTTGCGAGCACGTCCTACAATGAGCAGTTCTTC
TRBV6-5	NA	NA	TRBJ2-1	CASKSGLDNEQFF	TGTGCCAGCAAAAGCGGCCTCGACAATGAGCAGTTCTTC
TRBV19	NA	TRBD2	TRBJ2-1	CASRTSGVKDNEQFF	TGTGCCAGTAGGACTAGCGGGGTTAAAGACAATGAGCAGTTCTTC
TRBV10-1	NA	NA	TRBJ2-1	CASSDTLATRGQFF	TGCGCCAGCAGTGATACCCTAGCGACGAGAGGGCAGTTCTTC
TRBV28	NA	NA	TRBJ2-2	CASSLRQFTGELFF	TGTGCCAGCAGTTTACGACAGTTCACCGGGGAGCTGTTTTTT
TRBV7-6	NA	TRBD1	TRBJ1-4	CASTLGSGGKSEKLFF	TGTGCCAGCACCTTGGGGTCAGGGGGCAAGAGTGAAAAACTGTTTTTT
TRBV4-1	NA	NA	TRBJ2-1	CASSQEGRTIIRNEQFF	TGCGCCAGCAGCCAAGAAGGCAGGACTATCATTCGAAATGAGCAGTTCTTC
TRBV6-1	NA	NA	TRBJ1-6	CASILRGTDSPLHF	TGTGCCAGCATCCTCAGGGGAACGGATTCACCCCTCCACTTT
TRBV27	NA	TRBD2	TRBJ2-7	CASSPLETSGRMIPYYEQYF	TGTGCCAGCAGCCCTCTAGAGACTAGCGGGAGGATGATTCCTTATTACGAGCAGTACTTC
TRBV6-5	NA	TRBD1	TRBJ1-2	CASRFTGQTGYTF	TGTGCCAGCAGGTTCACGGGACAGACCGGCTACACCTTC
TRBV6-1	NA	TRBD1	TRBJ1-2	CASSPTGEAYGYTF	TGTGCCAGCAGCCCGACAGGGGAGGCCTATGGCTACACCTTC
TRBV27	NA	NA	TRBJ2-3	CASSSEATSTDTQYF	TGTGCCAGCAGTTCGGAGGCCACGAGCACAGATACGCAGTATTTT
TRBV6-1	NA	NA	TRBJ2-2	CASVGLLNTGELFF	TGTGCCAGCGTTGGACTACTCAACACCGGGGAGCTGTTTTTT
TRBV9	NA	TRBD1	TRBJ1-2	CASSTDREGYGYTF	TGTGCCAGCAGCACGGACAGGGAGGGGTATGGCTACACCTTC
TRBV7-9	NA	TRBD2	TRBJ2-1	CASSLGGLSGNAYNEQFF	TGTGCCAGCAGCCTAGGAGGGCTTAGCGGGAACGCCTACAATGAGCAGTTCTTC
TRBV7-9	NA	TRBD1	TRBJ1-2	CASSLGTGENYGYTF	TGTGCCAGCAGCTTAGGGACAGGGGAAAACTATGGCTACACCTTC
TRBV5-4	NA	TRBD2	TRBJ2-3	CASSFGTSGSTDTQYF	TGTGCCAGCAGCTTTGGGACTAGCGGGAGCACAGATACGCAGTATTTT
TRBV6-5	NA	NA	TRBJ1-1	CASSSGQPNTEAFF	TGTGCCAGCAGCAGCGGACAGCCGAACACTGAAGCTTTCTTT
TRBV5-6	NA	NA	TRBJ1-4	CASSLVQGEKLFF	TGTGCCAGCAGCTTGGTGCAGGGGGAAAAACTGTTTTTT
TRBV2	NA	NA	TRBJ2-3	CASRRADTQYF	TGTGCCAGCAGAAGAGCAGATACGCAGTATTTT
TRBV19	few	NA	TRBJ2-7	CASSIKVRGEQYF	TGTGCCAGTAGTATCAAGGTCCGGGGCGAGCAGTACTTC
TRBV6-1	NA	NA	TRBJ2-7	CASSEGQAYEQYF	TGTGCCAGCAGTGAAGGACAGGCCTACGAGCAGTACTTC
TRBV30	NA	TRBD1	TRBJ1-1	CAWSVDRGTEAFF	TGTGCCTGGAGTGTTGACAGGGGCACTGAAGCTTTCTTT
TRBV5-1	NA	TRBD1	TRBJ1-2	CASSLVPGDRVNHGYTF	TGCGCCAGCAGCTTGGTTCCGGGGGACAGGGTCAACCATGGCTACACCTTC
TRBV13	NA	NA	TRBJ1-4	CASSFTLTGGREKLFF	TGTGCCAGCAGCTTTACCCTGACCGGAGGTCGCGAAAAACTGTTTTTT
TRBV18	few	TRBD1	TRBJ1-1	CASSPLDRGSNTEAFF	TGTGCCAGCTCACCTTTGGACAGGGGCTCGAACACTGAAGCTTTCTTT
TRBV5-4	once	NA	TRBJ1-1	CASSPRTRDTEAFF	TGTGCCAGCAGCCCCAGGACCAGGGACACTGAAGCTTTCTTT